This TCR beta chain was obtained from a study of PD-1 blockade in classical Hodgkin lymphoma. Study results and limitations: Repertoire differences have undefined causes, possibly disease activity or prior therapy.

The data were produced by immunoSEQ multiplex PCR, yet TCRdb's version contains in-frame clones alone and is incomplete. This sample has approximately 61,000 clones; 80% to 90% occur once, and the top ten carry about 15%. Following autologous stem cell transplantation, relapse occurred in every patient, and exposure to brentuximab vedotin varied. The CDR3 runs to 16 residues. The germline V gene has CDR1 MNHEY and CDR2 SVGAGI. With 4 bases removed from V and 1 base from J, the gap between germline ends came to 14 bases. On this clone itself: Its antigen is as yet unknown.

The sample consisted of peripheral blood mononuclear cells (PBMCs), taken at baseline. The receptor was derived from a human donor with classical Hodgkin lymphoma. The chain is built from TRBV6-5 and TRBJ2-4; D is uncertain. The CDR3 is CASSSTPSTAKNIQYF. CDR3 sequence (DNA): TGTGCCAGCAGTTCGACACCCAGTACGGCCAAAAACATTCAGTACTTC.